A selection of T cell receptor beta chains follows, all from one sample in a study of technical replicates of blood from a handful of donors. Here immunoSEQ multiplex PCR was the method, and the copy in TCRdb shows in-frame clones only, minus some. The sample consists of tens of thousands of clones, about 95% of them appearing once. The sample taken for sequencing was T cells isolated from PBMCs. The receptors were gathered from a human donor in good health. CDR3s include the opening cysteine and the closing phenylalanine or tryptophan. Each record gives: clone size, V gene, J gene, D gene, CDR3 protein, CDR3 DNA. A D gene is named only where the DNA matches it firmly. Clone size appears in some rows only: once, few, many, or a class for an expanded clone.

size: NA
V: TRBV2
J: TRBJ1-5
D: NA
CDR3: CASSPGSSNQPQHF
DNA: TGTGCCAGCAGCCCTGGCAGTAGCAATCAGCCCCAGCATTTT

size: once
V: TRBV7-2
J: TRBJ2-5
D: TRBD1
CDR3: CASSLQTGQETQYF
DNA: TGTGCCAGCAGCCTTCAGACAGGGCAAGAGACCCAGTACTTC

size: NA
V: TRBV19
J: TRBJ2-7
D: NA
CDR3: CASSPLFGNVNEQYF
DNA: TGTGCCAGTAGTCCACTTTTTGGTAACGTTAACGAGCAGTACTTC

size: once
V: TRBV5-4
J: TRBJ2-5
D: NA
CDR3: CASSLGQTYQETQYF
DNA: TGTGCCAGCAGCTTGGGACAGACGTATCAAGAGACCCAGTACTTC

size: NA
V: TRBV28
J: TRBJ2-7
D: TRBD2
CDR3: CASNSPGLAGSYEQYF
DNA: TGTGCCAGCAATTCCCCGGGACTAGCGGGCTCCTACGAGCAGTACTTC

size: NA
V: TRBV28
J: TRBJ2-7
D: NA
CDR3: CASSLEALGDDEQYF
DNA: TGTGCCAGCAGTTTAGAGGCCCTCGGCGATGACGAGCAGTACTTC

size: NA
V: TRBV11-2
J: TRBJ2-7
D: TRBD2
CDR3: CASSLAGTSSEQYF
DNA: TGTGCCAGCAGCTTAGCCGGGACTAGCAGCGAGCAGTACTTC

size: NA
V: TRBV11-3
J: TRBJ2-2
D: NA
CDR3: CASSLVGPGELFF
DNA: TGTGCCAGCAGCTTAGTCGGTCCCGGGGAGCTGTTTTTT

size: NA
V: TRBV7-8
J: TRBJ2-2
D: NA
CDR3: CASSLRSAGNAGELFF
DNA: TGTGCCAGCAGCTTAAGGAGCGCCGGGAATGCCGGGGAGCTGTTTTTT

size: NA
V: TRBV7-8
J: TRBJ1-1
D: NA
CDR3: CASIGDTNTEAFF
DNA: TGTGCCAGCATCGGGGACACGAACACTGAAGCTTTCTTT

size: once
V: TRBV28
J: TRBJ2-3
D: TRBD2
CDR3: CASESSGRTDTQYF
DNA: TGTGCCAGTGAATCTAGCGGGAGGACAGATACGCAGTATTTT

size: NA
V: TRBV13
J: TRBJ2-2
D: NA
CDR3: CASSRRPGLLSGQNTGELFF
DNA: TGTGCCAGCAGCCGAAGGCCGGGGCTACTATCGGGACAGAACACCGGGGAGCTGTTTTTT

size: NA
V: TRBV30
J: TRBJ1-2
D: NA
CDR3: CAWSVYNNYGYTF
DNA: TGTGCCTGGAGTGTTTACAATAACTATGGCTACACCTTC

size: NA
V: TRBV6-1
J: TRBJ2-6
D: NA
CDR3: CASSEALAPGANVLTF
DNA: TGTGCCAGCAGTGAAGCCCTGGCACCTGGGGCCAACGTCCTGACTTTC

size: NA
V: TRBV9
J: TRBJ1-1
D: NA
CDR3: CASSVGPGPTEAFF
DNA: TGTGCCAGCAGCGTAGGTCCAGGCCCCACTGAAGCTTTCTTT

size: NA
V: TRBV6-5
J: TRBJ1-2
D: NA
CDR3: CASSGRTAVGYGYTF
DNA: TGTGCCAGCAGTGGCCGGACAGCTGTCGGCTATGGCTACACCTTC

size: NA
V: TRBV2
J: TRBJ1-1
D: NA
CDR3: CASSAGLQAFF
DNA: TGTGCCAGCAGTGCAGGGCTCCAAGCTTTCTTT

size: NA
V: TRBV27
J: TRBJ1-2
D: TRBD1
CDR3: CASSFGGGTGYTF
DNA: TGTGCCAGCAGTTTTGGAGGGGGCACTGGCTACACCTTC

size: NA
V: TRBV7-9
J: TRBJ1-1
D: NA
CDR3: CASSLLHSEAFF
DNA: TGTGCCAGCAGCTTATTACACAGTGAAGCTTTCTTT

size: NA
V: TRBV6-6
J: TRBJ1-1
D: NA
CDR3: CASILDSNTEAFF
DNA: NA

size: NA
V: TRBV7-3
J: TRBJ2-3
D: TRBD2
CDR3: CASSLMLAGGRDTQYF
DNA: TGTGCCAGCAGCTTAATGCTAGCGGGAGGAAGGGATACGCAGTATTTT

size: NA
V: TRBV5-1
J: TRBJ2-1
D: TRBD1
CDR3: CASSPGTGGSNEQFF
DNA: TGCGCCAGCAGCCCCGGGACAGGGGGCTCTAATGAGCAGTTCTTC

size: NA
V: TRBV30
J: TRBJ2-7
D: NA
CDR3: CAWNGQIQYEQYF
DNA: TGTGCCTGGAACGGACAGATCCAATACGAGCAGTACTTC

size: NA
V: TRBV2
J: TRBJ1-1
D: TRBD1
CDR3: CASSEEGALGEAFF
DNA: TGTGCCAGCAGTGAAGAGGGGGCGCTGGGTGAAGCTTTCTTT

size: NA
V: TRBV7-9
J: TRBJ2-3
D: TRBD2
CDR3: CASSLGYSGRITDTQYF
DNA: TGTGCCAGCAGCTTAGGGTATAGCGGGAGGATCACAGATACGCAGTATTTT

size: NA
V: TRBV5-1
J: TRBJ2-5
D: TRBD1
CDR3: CASRYGTGYQETQYF
DNA: TGCGCCAGCAGATATGGGACAGGGTACCAAGAGACCCAGTACTTC

size: NA
V: TRBV5-1
J: TRBJ1-2
D: NA
CDR3: CASSLGGEGYTF
DNA: TGCGCCAGCAGCTTAGGGGGGGAAGGCTACACCTTC

size: NA
V: TRBV10-3
J: TRBJ2-7
D: TRBD1
CDR3: CAISAPGQIYEQYF
DNA: TGTGCCATCAGTGCCCCGGGACAGATCTACGAGCAGTACTTC

size: NA
V: TRBV19
J: TRBJ2-1
D: TRBD2
CDR3: CASSIVAGANEQFF
DNA: TGTGCCAGTAGTATAGTAGCGGGGGCCAATGAGCAGTTCTTC

size: NA
V: TRBV7-9
J: TRBJ2-7
D: TRBD1
CDR3: CASSLPGTGTTEQYF
DNA: TGTGCCAGCAGCTTGCCCGGGACAGGGACTACAGAGCAGTACTTC

size: NA
V: TRBV6-5
J: TRBJ1-2
D: TRBD1
CDR3: CASSITTGGAWGYTF
DNA: TGTGCCAGTTCTATTACAACAGGGGGCGCTTGGGGCTACACCTTC

size: NA
V: TRBV6-1
J: TRBJ1-5
D: NA
CDR3: CATVDTGNQPQHF
DNA: TGTGCCACCGTGGACACCGGCAATCAGCCCCAGCATTTT

size: NA
V: TRBV27
J: TRBJ1-5
D: NA
CDR3: CASSPPEGEPQHF
DNA: TGTGCCAGCAGTCCTCCGGAGGGAGAGCCCCAGCATTTT

size: NA
V: TRBV27
J: TRBJ2-2
D: TRBD2
CDR3: CASRSGRNTGELFF
DNA: TGTGCCAGCAGGAGCGGGAGAAATACCGGGGAGCTGTTTTTT

size: NA
V: TRBV9
J: TRBJ2-3
D: NA
CDR3: CASRDYRVSTDTQYF
DNA: TGTGCCAGCAGAGACTACAGGGTTAGCACAGATACGCAGTATTTT

size: NA
V: TRBV27
J: TRBJ2-7
D: TRBD2
CDR3: CASSLSGRGNEQYF
DNA: TGTGCCAGCAGTTTATCGGGGAGGGGCAACGAGCAGTACTTC

size: NA
V: TRBV7-3
J: TRBJ2-3
D: NA
CDR3: CASSLEGRDTQYF
DNA: TGTGCCAGCAGCTTAGAGGGAAGGGATACGCAGTATTTT

size: NA
V: TRBV27
J: TRBJ1-2
D: NA
CDR3: CASSLFPAGSYGYTF
DNA: TGTGCCAGCAGTTTATTTCCGGCGGGATCATATGGCTACACCTTC

size: NA
V: TRBV6-6
J: TRBJ1-1
D: NA
CDR3: CASSYGGGRAEAFF
DNA: TGTGCCAGCAGTTACGGGGGGGGTCGGGCTGAAGCTTTCTTT

size: NA
V: TRBV5-1
J: TRBJ2-7
D: TRBD1
CDR3: CASSTTGGSYEQYF
DNA: TGCGCCAGCAGCACGACAGGGGGAAGCTACGAGCAGTACTTC

size: NA
V: TRBV6-5
J: TRBJ2-7
D: TRBD1
CDR3: CASRPDRDPTYEQYF
DNA: TGTGCCAGCAGACCCGACAGGGACCCCACCTACGAGCAGTACTTC

size: NA
V: TRBV4-3
J: TRBJ2-5
D: NA
CDR3: CASSQALRGETQYF
DNA: TGCGCCAGCAGCCAAGCGCTAAGGGGGGAGACCCAGTACTTC

size: NA
V: TRBV15
J: TRBJ2-7
D: TRBD1
CDR3: CATSREDRGYPYEQYF
DNA: TGTGCCACCAGCAGAGAGGACAGGGGGTACCCCTACGAGCAGTACTTC

size: NA
V: TRBV27
J: TRBJ2-3
D: NA
CDR3: CASSLGTDTQYF
DNA: TGTGCCAGCAGTCTCGGGACTGATACGCAGTATTTT

size: NA
V: TRBV7-7
J: TRBJ2-1
D: TRBD2
CDR3: CASSLGLASHNEQFF
DNA: TGTGCTAGCAGCCTTGGACTAGCTTCCCACAATGAGCAGTTCTTC

size: NA
V: TRBV30
J: TRBJ2-7
D: NA
CDR3: CAWSVGVSEQYF
DNA: TGTGCCTGGAGTGTAGGGGTCAGCGAGCAGTACTTC

size: NA
V: TRBV9
J: TRBJ2-7
D: TRBD1
CDR3: CASRGQGADEQYF
DNA: TGTGCCAGCAGGGGACAGGGGGCCGACGAGCAGTACTTC

size: NA
V: TRBV6-1
J: TRBJ2-7
D: TRBD2
CDR3: CASSEGVTSGLWEQYF
DNA: TGTGCCAGCAGTGAAGGTGTGACTAGCGGTCTTTGGGAGCAGTACTTC

size: NA
V: TRBV5-6
J: TRBJ2-7
D: NA
CDR3: CASSWAPDNSYEQYF
DNA: TGTGCCAGCAGCTGGGCCCCGGACAACTCCTACGAGCAGTACTTC

size: NA
V: TRBV28
J: TRBJ2-1
D: TRBD2
CDR3: CASSLASGNSYNEQFF
DNA: TGTGCCAGCAGTTTGGCTAGCGGAAACTCCTACAATGAGCAGTTCTTC

size: few
V: TRBV2
J: TRBJ1-1
D: TRBD1
CDR3: CASLSSQGNPEAFF
DNA: TGTGCCAGCCTTAGTTCACAGGGGAACCCTGAAGCTTTCTTT

size: NA
V: TRBV7-6
J: TRBJ1-3
D: TRBD1
CDR3: CASSHRGKGNTIYF
DNA: TGTGCCAGCAGTCACAGGGGGAAGGGAAACACCATATATTTT